The clone carrying this TCR beta chain was detected a few times. Its target is not known. The CDR3 is cut off 3 residues early in the read; its end comes from the germline J gene. The CDR3 has 15 residues. CDR1 is SGHRS, CDR2 YFSETQ, per germline. The assay was immunoSEQ multiplex PCR, and TCRdb's table has in-frame clones only and misses some. The repertoire consists of 50,000 or so clones, none detected only once. Caucasian heritage predominated among both patients and controls. These data are taken from a study of T cell clonality in common variable immunodeficiency. Study findings and constraints: Shared TCRbeta clones were fewer between CVID subjects than controls.

This chain uses TRBV5-1 with TRBJ1-2; 9 bases are shared with TRBD1. The sample consisted of peripheral blood mononuclear cells. The sequence derives from a person between 18 and 69 years old in good health. The part of the CDR3 DNA that was read is TGCGCCAGCAGCGGCGGGACAGGGATCACAGATACC. Encoded protein: CASSGGTGITDT. The full CDR3 protein is CASSGGTGITDTYTF.